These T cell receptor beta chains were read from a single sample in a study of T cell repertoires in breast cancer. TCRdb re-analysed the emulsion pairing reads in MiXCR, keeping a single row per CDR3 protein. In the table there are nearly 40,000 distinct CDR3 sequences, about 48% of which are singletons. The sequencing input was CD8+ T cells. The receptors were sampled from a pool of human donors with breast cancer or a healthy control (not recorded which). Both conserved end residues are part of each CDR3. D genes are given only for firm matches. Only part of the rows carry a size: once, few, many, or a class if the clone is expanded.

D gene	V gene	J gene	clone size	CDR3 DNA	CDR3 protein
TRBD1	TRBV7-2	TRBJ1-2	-	TGTGCCAGCAGCTCAACCACAGACAGGGACAACTATGGCTACACCTTC	CASSSTTDRDNYGYTF
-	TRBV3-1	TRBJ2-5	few	TGTGCCAGCAGCCAAGAGATAACGGGCTTTCAAGAGACCCAGTACTTC	CASSQEITGFQETQYF
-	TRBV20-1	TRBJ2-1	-	TGCAGTGCTAGCTTATCGACAGGAGGAGGATGGAATGAGCAGTTCTTC	CSASLSTGGGWNEQFF
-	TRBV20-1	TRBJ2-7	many	TGCAGTGCCCTTAGACTAGTCGGTAGTTCCTTATCCTACGAGCAGTACTTC	CSALRLVGSSLSYEQYF
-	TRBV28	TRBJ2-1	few	TGTGCCAGCAGGTACAGGCACAATGAGCAGTTCTTC	CASRYRHNEQFF
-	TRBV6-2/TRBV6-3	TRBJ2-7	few	TGTGCCAGCAGCGTTAGCGGTTACTACGAGCAGTACTTC	CASSVSGYYEQYF
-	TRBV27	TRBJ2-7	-	TGTGCCAGCGGCCTAGCCTGGTCCTACGAGCAGTACTTC	CASGLAWSYEQYF
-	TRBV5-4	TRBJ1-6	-	TGTGCCAGCAGCTTGGGGGGATCCTCCTATAATTCACCCCTCCACTTT	CASSLGGSSYNSPLHF
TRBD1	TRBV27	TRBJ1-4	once	TGTGCCAGCAGCCGGGACAGTTATACAGAAAAACTGTTTTTT	CASSRDSYTEKLFF
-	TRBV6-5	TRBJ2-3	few	TGTGCCAGCAGTTACTCTTTGGTGGATACGCAGTATTTT	CASSYSLVDTQYF
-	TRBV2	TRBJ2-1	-	TGTGCCAGCAGACCGGGGCTTTACTCCTACAATGAGCAGTTCTTC	CASRPGLYSYNEQFF
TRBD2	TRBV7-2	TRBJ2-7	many	TGTGCCAGCAGCTTAGCGGCGCAAAGACTAGCGGGGGGGAAGAACGAGCAGTACTTC	CASSLAAQRLAGGKNEQYF
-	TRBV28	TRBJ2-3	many	TGTGCCAGCAGTCCCTCTCTAAAAGGAGGCGGTACGCAGTATTTT	CASSPSLKGGGTQYF
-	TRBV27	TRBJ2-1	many	TGTGCCAGCAGTTTAGGTTGGGTGAGCAACTCCTACAATGAGCAGTTCTTC	CASSLGWVSNSYNEQFF
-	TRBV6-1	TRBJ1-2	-	TGTGCCAGCAGCCCCCGGGACCGAAGAATCTATGGCTACACCTTC	CASSPRDRRIYGYTF
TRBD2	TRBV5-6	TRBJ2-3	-	TGTGCCAGCACGTCGTCACTAGCGGCCTATACGCAGTATTTT	CASTSSLAAYTQYF
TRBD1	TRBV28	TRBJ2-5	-	TGTGCCAGCAGTTTACAGGGGGCGAGTGAGACCCAGTACTTC	CASSLQGASETQYF
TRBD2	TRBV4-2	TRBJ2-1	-	TGTGCCAGCAGCCAGGCCGCATCCCTCGCGGGAGGAACGAATGAGCAGTTCTTC	CASSQAASLAGGTNEQFF